This TCR beta chain was obtained from a study of cytomegalovirus exposure and HLA in healthy donors. Study-wide findings and caveats: Most TCR sequences were seen very rarely across donors, but some public TCRs occurred in many. Data from an earlier analysis indicated that most TCR beta V segments were productive either about 87% or about 30% of the time.

As for this clone: Its antigen is undetermined.

With V trimmed by 4 bases and J by 9 bases, 1 base remained unmatched. The CDR3 covers 11 residues. Germline-derived CDR1 and CDR2 are SGDLS and YYNGEE. Primers: 60 Vbeta forward and 13 Jbeta reverse. Repertoires were generated with immunoSEQ multiplex PCR, while TCRdb's copy carries only in-frame clones and drops some. The sample lists 110,000 to 150,000 clones, 60% to 85% occurring once. The clonotype comes from a male donor in good health and CMV-seronegative. The source material was PBMCs. The chain joins TRBV9 to TRBJ2-1; 7 bases are shared with TRBD2. CDR3 region: CASSTGGEQFF. In nucleotides, the CDR3 is TGTGCCAGCAGCACGGGAGGTGAGCAGTTCTTC.